This TCR beta chain was obtained from a study of shared clonotypes between healthy human individuals. Study-wide context: For every donor, three CD4 naive, three CD4 memory, two CD8 naive and one CD8 memory plates were used.

The authors distributed each subset's genomic DNA evenly over several immunoSEQ plates. Per sorted-subset replicate PCR, input was approximately 0.2 ug DNA, representing around 28,000 T cell genomes. Some clones are missing from TCRdb's copy, which holds only in-frame ones; the method was immunoSEQ multiplex PCR. The repertoire holds roughly 1.4 million clones, with about 98.5% as singletons. The CDR3 contains 13 residues. Between the trimmed V and J ends, which lost 4 bases and 2 bases, there was a span of 10 bases. From germline, CDR1 is SQVTM and CDR2 ANQGSEA. About this clone itself: Its antigen is currently unknown.

Overall study findings and caveats: Only a few donors were included, so the genetic and exposure-history diversity represented was limited.

The V and J genes are TRBV29-1 and TRBJ2-3, with D possibly matching TRBD2 (6 bases). This TCR was recovered from a man aged 25-45 years in good health. The sequencing sample was made of naive CD4+ T cells sorted from blood. Subset described: CD45RA+ positively selected. CDR3 sequence reads: CSVVGTYTDTQYF. DNA for the CDR3: TGCAGCGTTGTAGGGACTTACACAGATACGCAGTATTTT.